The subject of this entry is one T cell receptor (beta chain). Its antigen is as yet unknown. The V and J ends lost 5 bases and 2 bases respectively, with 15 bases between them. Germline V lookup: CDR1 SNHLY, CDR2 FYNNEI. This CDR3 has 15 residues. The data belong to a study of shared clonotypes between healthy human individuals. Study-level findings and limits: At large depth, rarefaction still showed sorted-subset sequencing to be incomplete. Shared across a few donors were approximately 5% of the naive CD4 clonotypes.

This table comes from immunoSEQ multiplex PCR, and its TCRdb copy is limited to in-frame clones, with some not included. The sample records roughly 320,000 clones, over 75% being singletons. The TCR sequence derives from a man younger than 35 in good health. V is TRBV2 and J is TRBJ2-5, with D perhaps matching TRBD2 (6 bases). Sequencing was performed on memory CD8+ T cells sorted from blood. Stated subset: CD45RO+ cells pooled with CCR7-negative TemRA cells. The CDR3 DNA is TGTGCCAGCAGTCGGTACTTAGCGGCACAAGAGACCCAGTACTTC. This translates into CASSRYLAAQETQYF.